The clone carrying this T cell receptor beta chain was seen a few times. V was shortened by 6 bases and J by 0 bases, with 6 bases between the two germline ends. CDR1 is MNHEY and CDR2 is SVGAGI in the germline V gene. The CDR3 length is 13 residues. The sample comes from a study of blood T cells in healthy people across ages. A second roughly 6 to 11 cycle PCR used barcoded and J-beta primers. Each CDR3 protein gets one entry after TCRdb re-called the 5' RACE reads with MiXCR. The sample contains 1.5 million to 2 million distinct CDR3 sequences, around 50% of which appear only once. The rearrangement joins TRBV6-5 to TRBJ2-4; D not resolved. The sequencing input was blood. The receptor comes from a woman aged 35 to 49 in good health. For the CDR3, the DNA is TGTGCCAGCAGGACCCTAGCCAAAAACATTCAGTACTTC. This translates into CASRTLAKNIQYF.